This entry features one TCR beta chain sequence. The antigen remains unidentified. Primers for the PCR totalled 60 Vbeta and 13 Jbeta. Generated by immunoSEQ multiplex PCR, the TCRdb table keeps only in-frame clones and is missing some. The sample records 150,000 or so clones, 80% being singletons. The sample is drawn from a study of cytomegalovirus exposure and HLA in healthy donors. Study-wide points: A prior analysis recorded that most TCR beta V segments were productive about 87% or about 30% of the time.

This CDR3 has 13 residues. Germline V gene data show CDR1 as SGDLS and CDR2 as YYNGEE. V gave up 2 bases and J gave up 6 bases; unmatched junction bases: 5. Sequencing was performed on PBMCs. This TCR came from a man aged 25 to 40 in good health and CMV-seropositive. This chain links TRBV9 with TRBJ2-7; 7 nucleotides agree with TRBD1. CDR3 DNA sequence: TGTGCCAGCAGCGTCGCCCCAGGGGGCGAGCAGTACTTC. Amino acids: CASSVAPGGEQYF.